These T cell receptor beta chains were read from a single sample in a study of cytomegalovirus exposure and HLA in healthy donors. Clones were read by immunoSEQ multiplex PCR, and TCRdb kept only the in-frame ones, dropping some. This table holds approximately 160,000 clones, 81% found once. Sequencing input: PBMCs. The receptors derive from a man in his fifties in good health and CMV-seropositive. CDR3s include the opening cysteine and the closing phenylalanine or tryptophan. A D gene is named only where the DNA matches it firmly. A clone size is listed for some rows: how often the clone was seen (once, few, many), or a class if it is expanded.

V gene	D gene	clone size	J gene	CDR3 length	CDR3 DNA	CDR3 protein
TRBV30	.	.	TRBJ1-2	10	TGTGCCTGGAGGGCTGTGGGCTACACCTTC	CAWRAVGYTF
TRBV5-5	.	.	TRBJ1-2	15	TGTGCCAGCAGCTGGGCCCCTCAGGCTAACTATGGCTACACCTTC	CASSWAPQANYGYTF
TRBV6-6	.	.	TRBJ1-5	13	TGTGCCAGCACCCCCTGGGAGAATCAGCCCCAGCATTTT	CASTPWENQPQHF
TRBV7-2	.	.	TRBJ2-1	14	TGTGCCAGCAGCTTAGCACCTAGGCTTAATGAGCAGTTCTTC	CASSLAPRLNEQFF
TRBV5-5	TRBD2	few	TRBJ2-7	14	TGTGCCAGCAGCCCTGGGGCGGGAGCCAGGGAGCAGTACTTC	CASSPGAGAREQYF
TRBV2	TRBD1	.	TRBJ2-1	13	TGTGCCAGCAAATTGGACAGGGACGATGAGCAGTTCTTC	CASKLDRDDEQFF
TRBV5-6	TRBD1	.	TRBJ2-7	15	TGTGCCAGCAGCTTGGTAGGACAGGAGGACTACGAGCAGTACTTC	CASSLVGQEDYEQYF
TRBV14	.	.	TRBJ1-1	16	TGTGCCAGCAGCCAACAACAAAGGGGGGGAAACACTGAAGCTTTCTTT	CASSQQQRGGNTEAFF
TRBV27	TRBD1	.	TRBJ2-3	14	TGTGCCAGCAGTTTAGAGGGGGCGAGGAATACGCAGTATTTT	CASSLEGARNTQYF
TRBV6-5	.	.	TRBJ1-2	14	TGTGCCAGCAGTTACTCGACTCTCGGTGGTGGCTACACCTTC	CASSYSTLGGGYTF
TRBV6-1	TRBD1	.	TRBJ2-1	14	TGTGCCAGCACCAAGGGGGCCTCGGTGTATGAGCAGTTCTTC	CASTKGASVYEQFF
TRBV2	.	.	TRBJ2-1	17	TGTGCCACCCTCGCCCTTGGGGAGGACAAACCCTACAATGAGCAGTTCTTC	CATLALGEDKPYNEQFF
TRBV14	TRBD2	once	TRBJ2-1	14	TGTGCCAGCAGCCGACTAGCGGCCTACAATGAGCAGTTCTTC	CASSRLAAYNEQFF
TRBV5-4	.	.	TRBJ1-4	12	TGTGCCAGCAGCTTGAAGCCCCCGAACGAATTTTTT	CASSLKPPNEFF
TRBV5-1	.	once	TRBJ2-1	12	TGCGCCAGCAGCGTCGACACCAATGAGCAGTTCTTC	CASSVDTNEQFF